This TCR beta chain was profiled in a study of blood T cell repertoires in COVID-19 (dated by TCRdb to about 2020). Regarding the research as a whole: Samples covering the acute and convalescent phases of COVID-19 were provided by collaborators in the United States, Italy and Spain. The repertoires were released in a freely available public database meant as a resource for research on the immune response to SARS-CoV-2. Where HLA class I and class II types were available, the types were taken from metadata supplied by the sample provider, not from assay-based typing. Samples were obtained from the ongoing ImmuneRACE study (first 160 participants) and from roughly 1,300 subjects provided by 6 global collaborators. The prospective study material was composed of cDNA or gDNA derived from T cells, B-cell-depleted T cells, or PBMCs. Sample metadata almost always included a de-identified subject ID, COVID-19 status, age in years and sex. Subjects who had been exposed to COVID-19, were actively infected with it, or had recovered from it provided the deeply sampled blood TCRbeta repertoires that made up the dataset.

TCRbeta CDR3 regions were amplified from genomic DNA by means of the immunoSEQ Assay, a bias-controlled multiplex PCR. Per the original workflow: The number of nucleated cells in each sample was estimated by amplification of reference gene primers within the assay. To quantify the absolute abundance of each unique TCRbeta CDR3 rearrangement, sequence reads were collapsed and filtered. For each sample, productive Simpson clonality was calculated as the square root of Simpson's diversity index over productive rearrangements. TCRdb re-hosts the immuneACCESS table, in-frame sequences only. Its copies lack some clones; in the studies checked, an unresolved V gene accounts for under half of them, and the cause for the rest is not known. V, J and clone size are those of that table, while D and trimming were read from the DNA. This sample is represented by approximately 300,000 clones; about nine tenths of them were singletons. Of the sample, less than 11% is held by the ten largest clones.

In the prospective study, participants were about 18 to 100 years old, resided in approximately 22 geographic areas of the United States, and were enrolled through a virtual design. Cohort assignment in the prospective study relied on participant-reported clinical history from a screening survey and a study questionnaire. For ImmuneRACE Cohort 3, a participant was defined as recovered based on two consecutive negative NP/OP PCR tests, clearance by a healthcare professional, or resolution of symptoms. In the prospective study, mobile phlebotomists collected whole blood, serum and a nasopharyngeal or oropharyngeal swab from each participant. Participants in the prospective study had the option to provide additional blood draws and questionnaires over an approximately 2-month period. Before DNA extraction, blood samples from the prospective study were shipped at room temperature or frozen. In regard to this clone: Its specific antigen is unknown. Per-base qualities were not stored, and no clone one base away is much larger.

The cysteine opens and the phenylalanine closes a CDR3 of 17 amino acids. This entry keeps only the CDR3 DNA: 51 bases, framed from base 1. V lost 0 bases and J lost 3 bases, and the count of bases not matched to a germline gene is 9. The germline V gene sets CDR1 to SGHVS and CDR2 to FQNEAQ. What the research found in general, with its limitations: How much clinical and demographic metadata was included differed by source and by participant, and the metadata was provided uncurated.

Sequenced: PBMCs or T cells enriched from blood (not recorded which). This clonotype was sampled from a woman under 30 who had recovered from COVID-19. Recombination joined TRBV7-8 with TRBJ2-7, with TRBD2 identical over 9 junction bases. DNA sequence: TGTGCCAGCAGCTTAGCGCGGTTTGCGGGAGGGGACTACGAGCAGTACTTC. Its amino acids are CASSLARFAGGDYEQYF.